A single sample gave rise to the 24 T cell receptor beta chains below, sequenced in a study of T-cell memory formation after mild COVID-19. TCRdb reprocessed the 5' RACE reads with MiXCR, giving one entry per CDR3 protein. The profile shows hundreds of thousands of distinct CDR3 sequences, 17% of them singletons. The sequencing sample was made of PBMCs or a T cell subset sorted from them (not recorded which). The receptors come from an adult woman who had mild COVID-19 (a few samples of this study predate the infection). Cell type and time point are not known.

The J gene is TRBJ2-1, the V gene TRBV12-3 or TRBV12-4; 7 positions agree with TRBD2. This CDR3 contains 17 residues. V lost 1 base, J lost 0 bases, and 6 bases stayed unmatched. CDR3 in amino acids: CASSLGSGASSYNEQFF. The DNA for the CDR3 is TGTGCCAGCAGTTTAGGGAGCGGGGCGAGCTCCTACAATGAGCAGTTCTTC.

This clonotype was detected a few times. As DNA, the CDR3 is TGTGCCAGCAGCCCGGGACTAGCGGGGGGGACCTCAAGTGCAGATACGCAGTATTTT. Its protein product is CASSPGLAGGTSSADTQYF. The chain carries TRBV7-2 and TRBJ2-3, with 16 bases fitting TRBD2. Germline V gene data show CDR1 as SGHTA and CDR2 as FQGNSA. The CDR3 consists of 19 residues. Unmatched junction bases numbered 12, after V lost 5 bases and J lost 4 bases.

The chain links TRBV12-3 or TRBV12-4 to TRBJ2-3; 8 positions match TRBD2. This CDR3 region has 15 residues. Trimming removed 4 bases from V and 4 bases from J; junction bases left unmatched: 7. The CDR3 loop is CASSSFGGASDTQYF. CDR3 in DNA: TGTGCCAGCAGTTCCTTCGGGGGGGCCTCAGATACGCAGTATTTT.

This clonotype was seen more than once but under ten times. The V and J genes are TRBV5-6 and TRBJ1-4; D ambiguous. The CDR3 is made up of 13 amino acids. With 1 base removed from V and 10 bases from J, the gap between germline ends came to 11 bases. Germline CDR1 SGHDT, CDR2 YYEEEE. CDR3 region: CASSLSDRGKLFF. The CDR3 DNA follows: TGTGCCAGCAGCTTGAGTGACCGCGGAAAACTGTTTTTT.

This chain links TRBV9 with TRBJ1-2; D is unresolved. Germline V gene data show CDR1 as SGDLS and CDR2 as YYNGEE. The V end was cut by 0 bases, the J end by 3 bases, with 12 bases between. The CDR3 runs to 15 residues. CDR3 amino acids: CASSVGFGIDYGYTF. The CDR3 nucleotides read TGTGCCAGCAGCGTAGGCTTTGGAATAGACTATGGCTACACCTTC. The whole variable domain, remainder taken from reference TRBV9 and TRBJ1-2, is DSGVTQTPKHLITATGQRVTLRCSPRSGDLSVYWYQQSLDQGLQFLIQYYNGEERAKGNILERFSAQQFPDLHSELNLSSLELGDSALYFCASSVGFGIDYGYTFGSGTRLTVV.

This clonotype was seen a few times. The rearrangement uses TRBV30 and TRBJ2-1; no reliable D call. From germline, CDR1 is GTSNPN and CDR2 SVGIG (reference sequence). V was pared by 1 base and J by 8 bases, with 6 bases between. This CDR3 region has 11 residues. The CDR3 spells CAWSAMDEQFF. CDR3 DNA: TGTGCCTGGAGTGCTATGGATGAGCAGTTCTTC.

In this sample, this clonotype turned up a few times. The gene calls are TRBV29-1 and TRBJ1-2; D not resolved. Trimming took 6 bases from V and 7 from J, leaving 12 bases between them. CDR1 and CDR2 from the germline V gene are SQVTM and ANQGSEA. This CDR3 spans 11 amino acids. The DNA for the CDR3 is TGCAGCGTCATAAAGGACGGTGGCTACACCTTC. It is translated as CSVIKDGGYTF.

The sample holds many counts of this clonotype. The J gene is TRBJ2-3, the V gene TRBV7-2; 8 bases are shared with TRBD2. Germline V lookup: CDR1 SGHTA, CDR2 FQGNSA. After removal of 4 bases from V and 2 bases from J, the junction contained 2 bases not matched to a gene. The CDR3 length is 14 residues. CDR3 sequence (DNA): TGTGCCAGCAGCTCGGGGGGGTTCACAGATACGCAGTATTTT. Protein sequence: CASSSGGFTDTQYF.

This chain joins TRBV5-1 and TRBJ2-5, with D possibly called TRBD1 or TRBD2 (6 bases each). V gave up 4 bases and J gave up 2 bases, with 15 bases separating them. This CDR3 region has 15 residues. Germline V gene data show CDR1 as SGHRS and CDR2 as YFSETQ. CDR3 DNA sequence: TGCGCCAGCAGCCCCTGGGGGGCCGGGCAAGAGACCCAGTACTTC. Translating it yields CASSPWGAGQETQYF. The entire variable domain, with the rest obtained from reference TRBV5-1 and TRBJ2-5, is as follows: KAGVTQTPRYLIKTRGQQVTLSCSPISGHRSVSWYQQTPGQGLQFLFEYFSETQRNKGNFPGRFSGRQFSNSRSEMNVSTLELGDSALYLCASSPWGAGQETQYFGPGTRLLVL.

This chain joins TRBV7-6 and TRBJ1-1; no reliable D call. The CDR3 has 14 amino acids. Trimming pared 3 bases from V and 0 bases from J, leaving 8 bases between. From germline, CDR1 is SGHVS and CDR2 FNYEAQ. CDR3 loop: CASSFSAMNTEAFF. CDR3 in DNA: TGTGCCAGCAGCTTTTCAGCAATGAACACTGAAGCTTTCTTT.

The rearrangement uses TRBV4-2 and TRBJ2-7; 8 nucleotides agree with TRBD2. CDR3 size: 15 residues. The J segment lost 6 bases and the V segment lost 0 bases, leaving 7 bases of the junction unmatched. Germline V gene data show CDR1 as LGHNA and CDR2 as YNFKEQ. The CDR3 sequence is CASSQEPGGLVEQYF. CDR3 coding DNA: TGTGCCAGCAGCCAAGAACCGGGAGGGCTGGTCGAGCAGTACTTC.

The rearrangement links TRBV10-3 to TRBJ2-3; 14 bases are shared with TRBD2. This CDR3 comprises 16 residues. CDR1 ENHRY and CDR2 SYGVKD come from the germline V gene. V lost 8 bases and J lost 1; bases outside the gene matches: 5. CDR3 amino acids: CAIGTSGRKGTDTQYF. DNA of the CDR3: TGTGCCATCGGGACTAGCGGGAGAAAGGGCACAGATACGCAGTATTTT.

The rearrangement links TRBV5-1 to TRBJ1-3, with D perhaps matching TRBD1 (5 bases). The germline V and J ends were trimmed by 4 bases and 0 bases, with 14 bases remaining between them. The length of the CDR3 is 16 residues. Germline V CDR1 and CDR2: SGHRS, YFSETQ. CDR3 coding DNA: TGCGCCAGCAGCCAACTTCCAGGGAGCTCTGGAAACACCATATATTTT. Translated, it gives CASSQLPGSSGNTIYF.

This clonotype has only one observation. The rearrangement joins TRBV5-1 to TRBJ2-3, with TRBD1 as a possible D gene (6 bases). Deletions cut 4 bases from V and 8 bases from J, with 11 bases between. The CDR3 is made up of 12 amino acids. From germline, CDR1 is SGHRS and CDR2 YFSETQ. The chain's CDR3 is CASSAIQGTQYF. CDR3 coding DNA: TGCGCCAGCAGCGCTATACAGGGTACGCAGTATTTT.

This clonotype was recorded a few times. The V and J genes are TRBV24-1 and TRBJ2-7, with TRBD2 matching 14 bases. The V and J ends lost 4 bases and 5 bases, in that order; junction bases with no gene match: 6. CDR1 is KGHDR and CDR2 is SFDVKD in the germline V gene. The CDR3 consists of 16 residues. CDR3 DNA sequence: TGTGCCACCAGTGAAGGGGGACTAGCGGGAGACAACGAGCAGTACTTC. Encoded protein: CATSEGGLAGDNEQYF.

The V call is TRBV20-1, the J call TRBJ2-2; 11 bases map to TRBD2. Germline-derived CDR1 and CDR2 are DFQATT and SNEGSKA (reference sequence). The CDR3 is made up of 17 amino acids. V lost 1 base to trimming and J lost 4 bases; unmatched junction nucleotides: 8. CDR3: CSARVFSGRAPTGELFF. CDR3 coding DNA: TGCAGTGCTAGAGTCTTTAGCGGGAGGGCTCCCACCGGGGAGCTGTTTTTT.

This clonotype turned up a few times. The chain uses TRBV5-1 and TRBJ1-6, with 9 bases fitting TRBD1. Germline assignment: CDR1 SGHRS and CDR2 YFSETQ. J was trimmed by 10 bases and V by 0 bases; bases with no gene match: 11. This CDR3 region has 17 residues. The DNA of the CDR3 is TGCGCCAGCAGCTTGGCCGCTAGGGGACAGGGAGGGTCACCCCTCCACTTT. It yields the protein CASSLAARGQGGSPLHF.

This clonotype occurred a few times. V and J are TRBV5-1 and TRBJ2-7; perhaps TRBD1 as D (6 bases). V was cut by 7 bases and J by 2 bases, with 13 bases left in between. The germline gives CDR1 SGHRS, CDR2 YFSETQ. This CDR3 has 13 residues. CDR3 sequence (DNA): TGCGCCAGCGGCCTGAGGACAGCCTACGAGCAGTACTTC. It is translated as CASGLRTAYEQYF.

This clonotype occurred a few times. The chain couples TRBV7-3 to TRBJ2-2; D remains ambiguous. Germline V gene data show CDR1 as SGHTA and CDR2 as FQGTGA. This CDR3 comprises 14 residues. Trimming shortened V by 5 bases and J by 5 bases, and 12 bases separated the two germline ends. Here the CDR3 DNA reads TGTGCCAGCAGCCCCCTGCCCGAGACCGGGGAGCTGTTTTTT. It codes for CASSPLPETGELFF.

This clonotype has only a few counts. This chain joins TRBV12-3 or TRBV12-4 and TRBJ2-1; TRBD2 might be the D (6 bases). CDR3 length: 14 amino acids. V was cut by 7 bases and J by 5 bases, with 15 bases left in between. DNA of the CDR3: TGTGCCAGCACTCGAGCGGGCAGCCACAATGAGCAGTTCTTC. Amino acids: CASTRAGSHNEQFF.

Only one count was recorded for this clonotype. The CDR3 nucleotides read TGTGCCAGCAGCTTAGGCGTTGTAAACGAGCAGTACTTC. This gives the protein CASSLGVVNEQYF. The chain joins TRBV7-8 to TRBJ2-7, with no clear D. Trimming stripped 1 base from V and 5 bases from J, with 9 bases between. This CDR3 spans 13 amino acids. Germline CDR1 and CDR2: SGHVS and FQNEAQ.

This clonotype turned up a few times. The rearrangement uses TRBV29-1 and TRBJ2-1; 11 bases fit TRBD2. Germline CDR1 reads SQVTM; CDR2 reads ANQGSEA. V was pared by 7 bases and J by 8 bases, with 10 bases of the junction left unmatched. This CDR3 spans 14 amino acids. The CDR3 DNA reads as TGCAGCGGGACACTAGCGGGAGAAGGGGATGAGCAGTTCTTC. It encodes CSGTLAGEGDEQFF.

This clonotype was counted only a few times. The genes are TRBV2 and TRBJ1-3; no clear D gene. The ends were cut back, 3 bases at V and 0 bases at J, with 6 bases in the middle. The CDR3 extends over 14 amino acids. CDR1 is SNHLY, CDR2 FYNNEI, per germline. CDR3 nucleotide sequence: TGTGCCAGCAGTGACCCGAACTCTGGAAACACCATATATTTT. Translating it yields CASSDPNSGNTIYF. Combining the CDR3 with reference TRBV2 and TRBJ1-3 gives the whole variable domain EPEVTQTPSHQVTQMGQEVILRCVPISNHLYFYWYRQILGQKVEFLVSFYNNEISEKSEIFDDQFSVERPDGSNFTLKIRSTKLEDSAMYFCASSDPNSGNTIYFGEGSWLTVV.

This clonotype was seen at least ten times. The V call is TRBV5-1, the J call TRBJ2-3, with unresolved D. The germline V gene has CDR1 SGHRS and CDR2 YFSETQ. V dropped 0 bases and J dropped 4 bases, with 15 bases sitting between them. The CDR3 covers 16 residues. In DNA form, the CDR3 reads TGCGCCAGCAGCTTGGCCGGATTAGTTGGCGCAGATACGCAGTATTTT. It is translated as CASSLAGLVGADTQYF.